This TCR beta chain was recovered during a study of beta chain features in type 1 diabetes. Whole-study context: On cell yields, gender and age, patients and healthy donors were similar. Whole-study findings and limits: The naive, central memory and Treg TCRB repertoires looked more alike in patients than they did in healthy donors. In every one of the four CD4+ subsets, TCRB CDR3s were moderately but significantly shorter in Type 1 diabetes patients.

This clone was observed a handful of times. Its antigen is not identified. Each of the CD4+ naive, central memory, regulatory and stem cell-like memory populations was sorted via CD45RO/CCR7/CD25/CD127/CD95/CD27. The authors reverse transcribed all of the isolated RNA, so sequencing captured expressed TCRB transcripts. Regulatory, naive and central memory T cell samples averaged around 3.9 million reads. Profiled with immunoSEQ multiplex PCR; TCRdb holds only in-frame clones, not every one. Of around 240,000 clones detected, roughly 16% appear once; the ten largest clones hold approximately 0.087%. Sequenced sample: naive CD4+ T cells from blood. The origin of this receptor is a man aged 25 to 40 with type 1 diabetes.

This chain's CDR3 is CSVEDEGSTDTQYF. The CDR3 DNA follows: TGCAGCGTTGAAGATGAGGGAAGCACAGATACGCAGTATTTT. V usage is TRBV29-1 and J usage is TRBJ2-3; TRBD2 is a possible D gene (5 bases). Germline CDR1 and CDR2: SQVTM and ANQGSEA. Trimming removed 0 bases from V and 0 bases from J, with 7 bases in between. The length of the CDR3 is 14 residues.